This TCR beta chain is drawn from a study of T cell repertoires in aging, cancer and after chemotherapy. General study points: Untreated cancer patients had significantly lower blood TCR diversity than age-matched healthy donors. Median generation probability rose over the chemotherapy interval in each cancer cohort, suggesting rebound thymic output. Healthy donors lost TCR diversity with age mainly through richness, cancer patients through richness and evenness.

Relative to its sample, this clonotype is medium-sized. Its target is not known. TCR beta rearrangements were amplified from peripheral blood genomic DNA. The CDR3 length is 16 residues. Germline V gives CDR1 ENHRY, CDR2 SYGVKD. J gave up 7 bases and V 0 bases, and 10 bases lay outside the gene matches. TRB rearrangements spanning V, D and J were amplified using mixed TRB-A/B primers. TCRdb reprocessed the multiplex PCR reads with MiXCR, giving one entry per CDR3 protein. Of about 2,900 distinct CDR3 sequences in the sample, around 28% were seen once. The source material was blood. The chain uses TRBV10-3 and TRBJ2-7, with TRBD1 identical over 9 bases. This receptor was taken from a human donor with a solid tumor. CDR3 protein: CAISESAGGTGREQYF. CDR3 coding DNA: TGTGCCATCAGTGAGTCGGCTGGGGGGACAGGGAGGGAGCAGTACTTC.